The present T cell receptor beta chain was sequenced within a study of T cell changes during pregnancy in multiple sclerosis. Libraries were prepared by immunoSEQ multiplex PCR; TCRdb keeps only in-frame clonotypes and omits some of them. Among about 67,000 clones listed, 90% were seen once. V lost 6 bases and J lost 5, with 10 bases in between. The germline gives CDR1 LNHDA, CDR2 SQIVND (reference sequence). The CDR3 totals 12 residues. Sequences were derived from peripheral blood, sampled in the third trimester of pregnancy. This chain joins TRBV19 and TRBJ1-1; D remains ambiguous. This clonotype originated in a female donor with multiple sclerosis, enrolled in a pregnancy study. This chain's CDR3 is CASRWGGTEAFF. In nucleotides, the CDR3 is TGTGCCAGTAGGTGGGGAGGTACTGAAGCTTTCTTT. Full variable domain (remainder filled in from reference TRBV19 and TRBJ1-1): DGGITQSPKYLFRKEGQNVTLSCEQNLNHDAMYWYRQDPGQGLRLIYYSQIVNDFQKGDIAEGYSVSREKKESFPLTVTSAQKNPTAFYLCASRWGGTEAFFGQGTRLTVV.